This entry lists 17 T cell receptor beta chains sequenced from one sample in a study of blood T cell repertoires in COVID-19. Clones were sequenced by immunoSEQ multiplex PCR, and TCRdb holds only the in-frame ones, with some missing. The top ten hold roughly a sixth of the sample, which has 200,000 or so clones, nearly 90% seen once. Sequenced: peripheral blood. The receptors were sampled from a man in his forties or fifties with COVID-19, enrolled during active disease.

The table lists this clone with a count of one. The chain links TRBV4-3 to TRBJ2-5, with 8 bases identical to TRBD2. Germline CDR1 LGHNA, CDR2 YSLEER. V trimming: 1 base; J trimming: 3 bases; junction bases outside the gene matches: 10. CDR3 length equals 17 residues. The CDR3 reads CASSQGFFGGEEETQYF. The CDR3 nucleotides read TGCGCCAGCAGCCAAGGTTTTTTCGGGGGGGAAGAAGAGACCCAGTACTTC.

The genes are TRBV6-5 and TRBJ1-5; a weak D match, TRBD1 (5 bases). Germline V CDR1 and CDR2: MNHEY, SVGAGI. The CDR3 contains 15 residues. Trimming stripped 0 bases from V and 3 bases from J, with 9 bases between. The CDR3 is CASSYSGEDNQPQHF. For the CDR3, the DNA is TGTGCCAGCAGTTACTCGGGGGAGGACAATCAGCCCCAGCATTTT.

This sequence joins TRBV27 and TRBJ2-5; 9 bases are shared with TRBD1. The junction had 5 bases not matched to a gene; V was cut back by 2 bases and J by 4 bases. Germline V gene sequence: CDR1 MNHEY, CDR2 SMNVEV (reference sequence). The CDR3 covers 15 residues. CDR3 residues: CASSLSGTGLETQYF. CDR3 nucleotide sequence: TGTGCCAGCAGTTTAAGTGGGACAGGGTTAGAGACCCAGTACTTC.

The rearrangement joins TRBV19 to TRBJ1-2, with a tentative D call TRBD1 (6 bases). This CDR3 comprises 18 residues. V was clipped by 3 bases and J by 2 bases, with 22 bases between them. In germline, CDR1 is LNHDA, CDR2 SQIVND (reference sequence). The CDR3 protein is CASSIFGPGTTGNYGYTF. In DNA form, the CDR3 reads TGTGCCAGTAGTATTTTTGGTCCAGGGACAACGGGAAACTATGGCTACACCTTC.

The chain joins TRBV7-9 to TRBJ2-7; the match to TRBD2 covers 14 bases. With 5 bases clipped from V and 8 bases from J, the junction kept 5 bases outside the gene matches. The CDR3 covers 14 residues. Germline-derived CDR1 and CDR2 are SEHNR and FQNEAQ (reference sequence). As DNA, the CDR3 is TGTGCCAGCAGCCCGGGACTAGCGGGAGACAAGCAGTACTTC. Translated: CASSPGLAGDKQYF.

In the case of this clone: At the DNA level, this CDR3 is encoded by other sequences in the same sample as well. The CDR3 nucleotides read TGTGCCAGCAGCTTAGCGGGAGGAATCACAGATACGCAGTATTTT. Protein: CASSLAGGITDTQYF. The chain is built from TRBV5-4 and TRBJ2-3; TRBD2 matches at 9 bases. The V gene end was trimmed by 2 bases and the J gene end by 2 bases; junction bases not matched to a gene: 3. The CDR3 contains 15 residues. From germline, CDR1 is SGHNT and CDR2 YYREEE (reference sequence).

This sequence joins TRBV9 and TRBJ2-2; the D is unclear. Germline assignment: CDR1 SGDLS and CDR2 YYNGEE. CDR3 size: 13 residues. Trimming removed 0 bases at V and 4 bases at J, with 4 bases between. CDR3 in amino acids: CASSVASTGELFF. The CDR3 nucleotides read TGTGCCAGCAGCGTAGCCAGCACCGGGGAGCTGTTTTTT.

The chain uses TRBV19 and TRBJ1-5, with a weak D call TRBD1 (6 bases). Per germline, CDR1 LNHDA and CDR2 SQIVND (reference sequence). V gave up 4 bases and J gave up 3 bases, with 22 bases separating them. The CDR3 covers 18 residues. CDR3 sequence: CASSTPPDADRHNQPQHF. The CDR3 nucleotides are TGTGCCAGTAGTACGCCACCAGATGCAGACAGGCACAATCAGCCCCAGCATTTT.

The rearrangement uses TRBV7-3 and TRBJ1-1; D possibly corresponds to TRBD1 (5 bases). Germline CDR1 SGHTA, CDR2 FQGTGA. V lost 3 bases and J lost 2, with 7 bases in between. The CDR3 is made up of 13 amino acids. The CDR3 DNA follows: TGTGCCAGCAGCTTTCAGGGAAACACTGAAGCTTTCTTT. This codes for CASSFQGNTEAFF.

The CDR3 DNA follows: TGTGCCAGCAGCCCGGAGAAAGTCCAAGAGACCCAGTACTTC. As protein: CASSPEKVQETQYF. The V call is TRBV7-3, the J call TRBJ2-5; D gene ambiguous. The germline gives CDR1 SGHTA, CDR2 FQGTGA. Trimming took off 5 bases at V and 1 base at J, with 11 bases between the two ends. This CDR3 region has 14 residues.

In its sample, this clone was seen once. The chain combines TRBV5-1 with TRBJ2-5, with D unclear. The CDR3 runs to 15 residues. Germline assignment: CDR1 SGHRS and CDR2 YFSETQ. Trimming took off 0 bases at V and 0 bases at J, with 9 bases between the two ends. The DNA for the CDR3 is TGCGCCAGCAGCTTGGCCTATGGTAACCAAGAGACCCAGTACTTC. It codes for CASSLAYGNQETQYF.

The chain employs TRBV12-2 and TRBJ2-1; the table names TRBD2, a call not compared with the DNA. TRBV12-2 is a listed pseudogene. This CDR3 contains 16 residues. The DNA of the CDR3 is TGTGCAAGTCGCTTAACGGCGGGGCTCTCCTACAATGAGCAGTTCTTC. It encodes CASRLTAGLSYNEQFF.

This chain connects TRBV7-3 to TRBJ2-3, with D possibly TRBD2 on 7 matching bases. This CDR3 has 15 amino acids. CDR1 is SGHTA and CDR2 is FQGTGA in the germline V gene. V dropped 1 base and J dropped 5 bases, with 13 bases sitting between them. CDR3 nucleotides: TGTGCCAGCAGCTTAAGCGGGGGCAGTGGAGATACGCAGTATTTT. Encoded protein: CASSLSGGSGDTQYF.

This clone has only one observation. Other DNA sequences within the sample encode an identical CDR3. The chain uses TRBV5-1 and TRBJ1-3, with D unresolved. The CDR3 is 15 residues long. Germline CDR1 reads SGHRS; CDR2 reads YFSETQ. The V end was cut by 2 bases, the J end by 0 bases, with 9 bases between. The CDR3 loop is CASSLGGNSGNTIYF. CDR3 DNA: TGCGCCAGCAGCTTAGGCGGGAACTCTGGAAACACCATATATTTT.

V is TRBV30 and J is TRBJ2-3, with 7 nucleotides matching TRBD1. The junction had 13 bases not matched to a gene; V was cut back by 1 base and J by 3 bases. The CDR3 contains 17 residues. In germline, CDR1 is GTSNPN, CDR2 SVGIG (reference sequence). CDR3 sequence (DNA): TGTGCCTGGAGTGAGGGACAGACATACGTGGGAACAGATACGCAGTATTTT. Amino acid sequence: CAWSEGQTYVGTDTQYF. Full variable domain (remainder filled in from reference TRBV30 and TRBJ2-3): SQTIHQWPATLVQPVGSPLSLECTVEGTSNPNLYWYRQAAGRGLQLLFYSVGIGQISSEVPQNLSASRPQDRQFILSSKKLLLSDSGFYLCAWSEGQTYVGTDTQYFGPGTRLTVL.

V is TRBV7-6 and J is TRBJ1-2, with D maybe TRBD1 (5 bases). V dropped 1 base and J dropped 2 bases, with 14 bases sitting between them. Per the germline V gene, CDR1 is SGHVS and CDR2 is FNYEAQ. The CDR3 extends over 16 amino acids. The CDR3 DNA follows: TGTGCCAGCAGCTTAGGGGGGGGACCTACCAACTATGGCTACACCTTC. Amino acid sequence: CASSLGGGPTNYGYTF.

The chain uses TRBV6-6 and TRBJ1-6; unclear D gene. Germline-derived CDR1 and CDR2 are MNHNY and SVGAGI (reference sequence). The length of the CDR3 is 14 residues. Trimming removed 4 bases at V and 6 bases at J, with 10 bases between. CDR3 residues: CASSLGGFNSPLHF. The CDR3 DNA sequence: TGTGCCAGCAGTTTGGGAGGGTTTAATTCACCCCTCCACTTT.